The clone carrying this T cell receptor (beta chain) is a singleton in its sample. Per the germline V gene, CDR1 is SGDLS and CDR2 is YYNGEE. The V gene lost 0 bases and the J gene lost 4 bases, with 15 bases spanning the gap. CDR3 length: 16 amino acids. The entry originates in a study of blood T cell repertoires in COVID-19. Per the authors' pipeline: Nucleated cell number was recorded as an estimate derived from reference gene primer amplification. This table comes from immunoSEQ multiplex PCR, and its TCRdb copy is limited to in-frame clones, with some not included. From that table come the V and J calls and clone size; the DNA was used to work out D and trimming. Among hundreds of thousands of clones listed, 90% were seen once.

Input material: PBMCs or T cells enriched from blood (not recorded which). The rearrangement links TRBV9 to TRBJ2-3; weak D call: TRBD1 (6 bases). The source of this sequence is a man aged 55 to 69 who had recovered from COVID-19. The CDR3 sequence is CASSVDQGMGSDTQYF. In DNA, the CDR3 is TGTGCCAGCAGCGTAGATCAGGGGATGGGGTCAGATACGCAGTATTTT.